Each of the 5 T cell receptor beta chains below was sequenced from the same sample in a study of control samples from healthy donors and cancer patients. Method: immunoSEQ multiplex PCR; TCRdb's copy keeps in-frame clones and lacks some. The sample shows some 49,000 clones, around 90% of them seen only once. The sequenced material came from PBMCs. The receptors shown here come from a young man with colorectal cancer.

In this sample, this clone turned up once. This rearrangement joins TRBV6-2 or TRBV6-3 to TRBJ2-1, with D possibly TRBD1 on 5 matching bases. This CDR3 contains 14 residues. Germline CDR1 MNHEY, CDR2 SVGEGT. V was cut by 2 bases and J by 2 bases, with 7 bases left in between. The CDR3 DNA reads TGTGCCAGCAGTTACACAGGAGCCTACAATGAGCAGTTCTTC. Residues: CASSYTGAYNEQFF.

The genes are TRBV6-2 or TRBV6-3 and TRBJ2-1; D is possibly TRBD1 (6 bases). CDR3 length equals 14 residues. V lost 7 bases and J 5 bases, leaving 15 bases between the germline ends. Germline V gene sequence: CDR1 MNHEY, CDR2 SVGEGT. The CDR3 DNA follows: TGTGCCAGCACCCCCGGGACACATCACAATGAGCAGTTCTTC. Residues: CASTPGTHHNEQFF.

CDR3 DNA: TGCAGCGCCGTGCGGGGGGCAGGCTATGGCTACACCTTC. It codes for CSAVRGAGYGYTF. The chain is built from TRBV29-1 and TRBJ1-2; D perhaps matches TRBD1 (6 bases). CDR3 length: 13 residues. Germline CDR1 is SQVTM and CDR2 is ANQGSEA. V was trimmed by 7 bases and J by 4 bases, leaving 16 bases between them.

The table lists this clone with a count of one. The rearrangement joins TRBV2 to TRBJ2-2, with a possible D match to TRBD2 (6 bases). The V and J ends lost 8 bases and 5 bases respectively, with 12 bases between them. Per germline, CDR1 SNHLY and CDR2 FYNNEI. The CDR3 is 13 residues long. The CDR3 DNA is TGTGCCAGCCGGGGGACGGCGACCGGGGAGCTGTTTTTT. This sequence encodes CASRGTATGELFF.

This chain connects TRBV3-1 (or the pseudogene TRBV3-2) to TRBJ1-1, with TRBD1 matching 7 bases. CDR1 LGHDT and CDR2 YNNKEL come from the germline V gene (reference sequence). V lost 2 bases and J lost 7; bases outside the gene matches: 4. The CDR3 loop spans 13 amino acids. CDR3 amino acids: CASSQPGQVEAFF. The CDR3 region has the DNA TGTGCCAGCAGCCAACCCGGACAGGTTGAAGCTTTCTTT.